This T cell receptor beta chain was documented in a study of T cell repertoires in cytomegalovirus infection. Turning to the study itself: Shared public TCR beta signatures pointed to both CMV infection and a matching HLA type.

This clonotype was counted between two and nine times. Each CDR3 protein is one row after TCRdb ran MiXCR on the reads. The sample carries 150,000 to 200,000 distinct CDR3 sequences, roughly a fifth recorded once. Germline CDR1 reads SGHTS; CDR2 reads YDEGEE. This CDR3 region has 15 residues. V was pared by 4 bases and J by 0 bases, with 6 bases of the junction left unmatched. The sample consisted of PBMCs. The chain couples TRBV5-8 to TRBJ1-2; 7 bases agree with TRBD1. This TCR was sampled from a human donor in good health (CMV status not recorded). Some clones in this sample may be carry-over from other donors' samples. For the CDR3, the DNA is TGTGCCAGCAGCCAAGACAGGGTTGCTAACTATGGCTACACCTTC. Protein: CASSQDRVANYGYTF.